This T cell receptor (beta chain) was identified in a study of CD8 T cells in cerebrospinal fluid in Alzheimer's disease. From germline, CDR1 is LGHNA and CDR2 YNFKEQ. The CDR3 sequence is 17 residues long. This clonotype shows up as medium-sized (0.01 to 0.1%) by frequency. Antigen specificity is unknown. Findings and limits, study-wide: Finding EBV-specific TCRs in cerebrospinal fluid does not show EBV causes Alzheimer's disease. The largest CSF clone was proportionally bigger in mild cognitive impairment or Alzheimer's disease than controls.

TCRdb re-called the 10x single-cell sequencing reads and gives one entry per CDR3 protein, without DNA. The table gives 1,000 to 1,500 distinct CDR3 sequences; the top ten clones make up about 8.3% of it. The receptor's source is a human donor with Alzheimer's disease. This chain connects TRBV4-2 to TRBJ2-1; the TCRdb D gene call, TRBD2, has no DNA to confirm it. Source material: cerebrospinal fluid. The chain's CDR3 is CASSQDNAGGRLGEQFF.